These 28 T cell receptor beta chains came from one sample sequenced in a study of blood T cell repertoires in COVID-19. Produced via immunoSEQ multiplex PCR; TCRdb's table is partial and in-frame only. The table includes approximately 230,000 clones, 65% to 90% detected once. Sequencing was carried out using peripheral blood. These receptors were obtained from an elderly woman with active or convalescent COVID-19.

This chain connects TRBV30 to TRBJ2-7; a possible D gene is TRBD2 (5 bases). CDR1 is GTSNPN and CDR2 is SVGIG in the germline V gene (reference sequence). The V and J ends lost 0 bases and 2 bases respectively, with 8 bases between them. CDR3 length: 13 residues. The CDR3: CAWSVRGPYEQYF. CDR3 nucleotides: TGTGCCTGGAGTGTACGCGGGCCCTACGAGCAGTACTTC.

This clone has just a few counts. This chain joins TRBV11-2 and TRBJ1-3, with 9 bases aligning to TRBD1. With 5 bases clipped from V and 8 bases from J, the junction kept 16 bases outside the gene matches. Germline assignment: CDR1 SGHAT and CDR2 FQNNGV. The CDR3 loop spans 17 amino acids. CDR3 coding DNA: TGTGCCAGCAGCCCCAGGGCCCAGGACAGGGGTCGAGACACCATATATTTT. This encodes CASSPRAQDRGRDTIYF.

This rearrangement joins TRBV5-1 to TRBJ2-7, with TRBD2 identical over 12 bases. The CDR3 loop spans 14 amino acids. Germline CDR1 and CDR2: SGHRS and YFSETQ. After removal of 3 bases from V and 4 bases from J, the junction contained 2 bases not matched to a gene. The CDR3, as DNA: TGCGCCAGCAGCTCGACTAGCGGGGGATACGAGCAGTACTTC. Its translation is CASSSTSGGYEQYF.

This clone showed up just once. V usage is TRBV4-1 and J usage is TRBJ2-1, with D possibly TRBD2 on 6 matching bases. The germline V gene encodes CDR1 MGHRA and CDR2 YSYEKL. Between the trimmed V and J ends, which lost 2 bases and 0 bases, there was a span of 8 bases. The CDR3 is 15 residues long. In nucleotides, the CDR3 is TGCGCCAGCAGCCAACAGGGAGGCTCCTACAATGAGCAGTTCTTC. Translating gives CASSQQGGSYNEQFF.

Remarks on this clone: Other DNA sequences from this sample encode an identical CDR3 as well. The CDR3 reads CASSLDRTNTGELFF. CDR3 bases: TGCGCCAGCAGCTTGGACAGAACGAACACCGGGGAGCTGTTTTTT. The genes are TRBV5-1 and TRBJ2-2; D gene unclear. CDR1 is SGHRS and CDR2 is YFSETQ in the germline V gene. The CDR3 sequence is 15 residues long. V gave up 0 bases and J gave up 0 bases, with 6 bases separating them.

The V and J genes are TRBV30 and TRBJ2-1; the D gene is possibly TRBD2 (6 bases). CDR1 is GTSNPN and CDR2 is SVGIG in the germline V gene (reference sequence). V lost 0 bases to trimming and J lost 7 bases, with 10 bases between them. The CDR3 extends over 13 amino acids. CDR3 DNA: TGTGCCTGGAGTGTACTAGCCAATAATGAGCAGTTCTTC. This codes for CAWSVLANNEQFF.

This clone appeared many times. DNA of the CDR3: TGCGCCAGCAGCCAACCTCCTGGACAGGGTGGAGGGTTTTACGAGCAGTACTTC. This gives the protein CASSQPPGQGGGFYEQYF. The rearrangement links TRBV4-1 to TRBJ2-7; 8 bases line up with TRBD1. CDR1 and CDR2 from the germline V gene are MGHRA and YSYEKL. CDR3 length: 18 amino acids. With 2 bases clipped from V and 4 bases from J, the junction kept 16 bases outside the gene matches.

This clone came up once. The chain uses TRBV18 and TRBJ1-6, with 7 bases that match TRBD1. Trimming cost V 3 bases and J 6 bases; bases outside gene matches: 8. Germline lookup yields CDR1 KGHSH and CDR2 LQKENI. There are 16 residues in the CDR3. The CDR3 sequence is CASSPPPGQINSPLHF. The CDR3 coding sequence is TGTGCCAGCTCACCTCCTCCGGGACAGATTAATTCACCCCTCCACTTT.

This clone was detected only once. V usage is TRBV5-4 and J usage is TRBJ2-3; 10 nucleotides line up with TRBD2. This CDR3 is built from 18 residues. CDR1 and CDR2 (germline): SGHNT, YYREEE (reference sequence). V trimming: 4 bases; J trimming: 4 bases; junction bases outside the gene matches: 15. CDR3 sequence: CASSLKRGGTGTADTQYF. For the CDR3, the DNA is TGTGCCAGCAGCCTCAAGCGGGGGGGCACCGGAACTGCAGATACGCAGTATTTT.

V is TRBV2 and J is TRBJ2-3, with D tentatively TRBD2 (6 bases). Germline CDR1 is SNHLY and CDR2 is FYNNEI. The CDR3 has 15 residues. Trimming cost V 3 bases and J 0 bases, with 10 bases left between them. CDR3 residues: CASSDRSGSTDTQYF. For the CDR3, the DNA is TGTGCCAGCAGTGATAGGAGCGGGAGCACAGATACGCAGTATTTT.

The chain recombines TRBV6-5 with TRBJ1-3; D is ambiguous. V was cut by 5 bases and J by 2 bases, with 7 bases left in between. Germline CDR1 reads MNHEY; CDR2 reads SVGAGI. CDR3 size: 13 residues. CDR3 in amino acids: CASSPVAGNTIYF. In DNA, the CDR3 is TGTGCCAGCAGTCCCGTTGCTGGAAACACCATATATTTT.

V and J are TRBV6-4 and TRBJ2-2, with D maybe TRBD2 (7 bases). The germline V gene has CDR1 MRHNA and CDR2 SNTAGT. Between the trimmed V and J ends, which lost 4 bases and 5 bases, there was a span of 11 bases. The CDR3 is 14 amino acids. DNA of the CDR3: TGTGCCAGCAGTGCGGGGGGCTATACCGGGGAGCTGTTTTTT. Its translation: CASSAGGYTGELFF.

This chain joins TRBV6-5 and TRBJ2-7, with D maybe TRBD1 (5 bases). The CDR3 covers 12 residues. CDR1 is MNHEY and CDR2 is SVGAGI in the germline V gene. V lost 6 bases and J lost 12, with 18 bases in between. The CDR3 spells CASSGQVDKPYF. CDR3 bases: TGTGCCAGCAGCGGGCAGGTGGACAAGCCGTACTTC.

The gene calls are TRBV5-4 and TRBJ2-7; D uncertain. V gave up 3 bases and J gave up 0 bases, with 10 bases separating them. The CDR3 runs 14 residues. Germline V gives CDR1 SGHNT, CDR2 YYREEE (reference sequence). The CDR3 nucleotides read TGTGCCAGCAGCTACGACTTGGGCTCCTACGAGCAGTACTTC. Protein: CASSYDLGSYEQYF.

In this sample, this clone turned up once. This CDR3 is CATSRVGADTQYF. CDR3 sequence (DNA): TGTGCCACCAGCAGAGTTGGGGCCGATACGCAGTATTTT. This chain joins TRBV15 and TRBJ2-3; D might be TRBD1 (5 bases). The V end was cut by 1 base, the J end by 6 bases, with 8 bases between. The CDR3 runs to 13 residues. Germline V gene lookup returns CDR1 LNHNV and CDR2 YYDKDF (reference sequence). The full variable domain, rest sourced from reference TRBV15 and TRBJ2-3, is DAMVIQNPRYQVTQFGKPVTLSCSQTLNHNVMYWYQQKSSQAPKLLFHYYDKDFNNEADTPDNFQSRRPNTSFCFLDIRSPGLGDTAMYLCATSRVGADTQYFGPGTRLTVL.

V usage is TRBV7-2 and J usage is TRBJ2-7; the D gene is possibly TRBD1 (6 bases). Trimming stripped 1 base from V and 4 bases from J, with 17 bases between. The CDR3 covers 16 residues. Germline CDR1 and CDR2: SGHTA and FQGNSA. CDR3 in DNA: TGTGCCAGCAGCTTAGTAGAGCAGGGGCTCAGGTACGAGCAGTACTTC. Residues: CASSLVEQGLRYEQYF.

This chain connects TRBV2 to TRBJ2-1; 10 bases line up with TRBD2. This CDR3 is 16 amino acids long. CDR1 SNHLY and CDR2 FYNNEI come from the germline V gene. Unmatched junction bases numbered 4, after V lost 5 bases and J lost 0 bases. CDR3 sequence (DNA): TGTGCCAGCAGTCCCAGCGGGAGGGCCTCCTACAATGAGCAGTTCTTC. As protein: CASSPSGRASYNEQFF.

This chain connects TRBV7-9 to TRBJ2-1, with TRBD2 matching over 10 bases. Trimming cost V 5 bases and J 0 bases; bases outside gene matches: 10. The CDR3 length is 18 residues. From germline, CDR1 is SEHNR and CDR2 FQNEAQ (reference sequence). The CDR3 is CASSKSGLAAHSYNEQFF. Written as DNA, the CDR3 is TGTGCCAGCAGCAAATCAGGACTAGCGGCTCACTCCTACAATGAGCAGTTCTTC.

The V and J genes are TRBV7-8 and TRBJ2-5; D not resolved. This CDR3 contains 14 residues. Trimming shortened V by 2 bases and J by 2 bases, and 9 bases separated the two germline ends. Germline-derived CDR1 and CDR2 are SGHVS and FQNEAQ. In nucleotides, the CDR3 is TGTGCCAGCAGCTTACTGACAAAGCAAGAGACCCAGTACTTC. Its translation is CASSLLTKQETQYF.

This clone was seen only once. V and J are TRBV29-1 and TRBJ1-1; D unclear. The germline gives CDR1 SQVTM, CDR2 ANQGSEA. This CDR3 has 16 residues. V was pared by 5 bases and J by 0 bases, with 19 bases between. The CDR3 reads CSVHLAQERLNTEAFF. As DNA, the CDR3 is TGCAGCGTTCATCTGGCACAAGAGCGGCTGAACACTGAAGCTTTCTTT.

V usage is TRBV7-9 and J usage is TRBJ1-6; 8 bases fit TRBD1. In germline, CDR1 is SEHNR, CDR2 FQNEAQ (reference sequence). The CDR3 sequence is 15 residues long. The V gene end was trimmed by 4 bases and the J gene end by 10 bases; junction bases not matched to a gene: 9. CDR3 region: CASSSRGQGISPLHF. The CDR3 DNA reads TGTGCCAGCAGCTCGCGTGGACAGGGAATCTCACCCCTCCACTTT.

The genes are TRBV5-8 and TRBJ2-7; D might be TRBD1 (5 bases). Germline loops: CDR1 SGHTS, CDR2 YDEGEE. Trimming left V 4 bases short and J 2 bases short, with 13 bases between. This CDR3 comprises 14 residues. DNA for the CDR3: TGTGCCAGCAGCCTGCGGACGGACACCTACGAGCAGTACTTC. It is translated as CASSLRTDTYEQYF.

The chain links TRBV6-5 to TRBJ2-1; TRBD2 agrees at 11 bases. This CDR3 is 15 amino acids long. Per germline, CDR1 MNHEY and CDR2 SVGAGI. V lost 7 bases and J lost 4; bases outside the gene matches: 6. The CDR3 is CASNLLAGEYNEQFF. CDR3 bases: TGTGCCAGCAACCTACTAGCGGGGGAGTACAATGAGCAGTTCTTC.

This clone was seen a handful of times. This chain connects TRBV21-1 to TRBJ1-5; the D segment call TRBD1 is taken from the table without a DNA check. TRBV21-1 corresponds to a pseudogene. The CDR3 is 18 amino acids. CDR3 bases: TGTGCCAGCAGCAAAGCGCACGGGACAGTAGGGGTTTGTCAGCCCCAGCATTTT. Translated: CASSKAHGTVGVCQPQHF.

The V call is TRBV5-1, the J call TRBJ2-3, with D unclear. Trimming took 4 bases from V and 6 from J, leaving 9 bases between them. The CDR3 contains 12 residues. Germline values: CDR1 SGHRS, CDR2 YFSETQ. This CDR3 is CASSPTLDTQYF. The CDR3 coding sequence is TGCGCCAGCAGCCCTACGTTGGATACGCAGTATTTT.

The chain combines TRBV5-1 with TRBJ2-3, with TRBD2 matching over 10 bases. Germline CDR1 is SGHRS and CDR2 is YFSETQ. The length of the CDR3 is 18 residues. Trimming removed 0 bases from V and 6 bases from J; junction bases left unmatched: 13. This CDR3 reads CASSLALLSSGSVDTQYF. The CDR3 coding sequence is TGCGCCAGCAGCTTGGCCCTTTTGTCTAGCGGGAGTGTTGATACGCAGTATTTT.

This chain joins TRBV21-1 and TRBJ1-2. TRBV21-1 is assigned pseudogene status. CDR3 length: 15 amino acids. The CDR3 DNA reads as TGTGCCAGCAGCATCAGCGGCAGGAGCAACTATGGCTACACCTTC. Translating gives CASSISGRSNYGYTF.

This clone showed up just a few times. The chain uses TRBV13 and TRBJ1-3, with D possibly matching TRBD1 (6 bases). CDR1 PRHDT and CDR2 FYEKMQ come from the germline V gene (reference sequence). V was shortened by 3 bases and J by 0 bases, with 9 bases between the two germline ends. The CDR3 covers 15 residues. The CDR3 DNA sequence: TGTGCCAGCAGCTTCCGGACAGCCTCTGGAAACACCATATATTTT. Protein product: CASSFRTASGNTIYF.